This T cell receptor beta chain appears in the sequencing data of a study of blood T cell repertoires in COVID-19. The table came from immunoSEQ multiplex PCR; TCRdb's copy has only in-frame clones and leaves some out. The sample gives about 150,000 clones, 85% of which show up once; more than 7.5% is in the top ten. The CDR3 has 12 amino acids. V was trimmed by 4 bases and J by 6 bases, leaving 9 bases between them. Germline V CDR1 and CDR2: KGHSH, LQKENI. Sequencing was done on a sample of peripheral blood. The receptor's source is an older woman with COVID-19, enrolled during active disease. The chain is built from TRBV18 and TRBJ1-2, with unresolved D. The CDR3 spells CASSRDRDGYTF. As DNA, the CDR3 is TGTGCCAGCTCACGCGACCGGGATGGCTACACCTTC.